Described below is a single TCR beta chain sequence and its context. The antigen is not known. Germline CDR1 and CDR2: KGHSH and LQKENI. Between the trimmed V and J ends, which lost 4 bases and 1 base, there was a span of 10 bases. The CDR3 length is 14 residues. The sample belongs to a study of graft-versus-host responses after intestinal transplantation. About the study: Anti-thymocyte globulin induction, then tacrolimus and steroids for two to four years, went to all recipients. Study-level points and caveats: Marrow from the recipient contained GvH clones, some of which had appeared first in ileum or blood. Early post-transplant HvG declines were associated with peak circulating GvH clone levels. High graft-versus-host to host-versus-graft T cell clonal ratios marked allografts of patients with graft-donor macrochimerism.

The protocol was immunoSEQ multiplex PCR, while the TCRdb copy is restricted to in-frame clones and leaves out a portion. The data contain roughly 46,000 clones, 90% to 95% of them singletons. The TCR was taken from a human patient who received an intestinal transplant, so some T cells may come from the graft donor. The sample was PBMCs, taken about 790 days after a first intestinal transplant, on the day of a second. This chain joins TRBV18 and TRBJ1-1, with no clear D. In DNA, the CDR3 is TGTGCCAGCTCACTGCGACGGGAGAACACTGAAGCTTTCTTT. Translation gives CASSLRRENTEAFF.